The T cell receptor beta chain under discussion was sequenced for a study of early T cells in non-severe SARS-CoV-2 infection. Study-level background: From unsorted whole blood, bulk RNA was sequenced, and the chains remained unpaired.

Germline CDR1 and CDR2: SGHKS and YYEKEE (reference sequence). The CDR3 is 17 amino acids. V was shortened by 1 base and J by 0 bases, with 16 bases between the two germline ends. This clonotype was seen more than once but under ten times. Its specificity is unknown. One entry per CDR3 protein, called by TCRdb with MiXCR from the 5' RACE reads. The table has about 44,000 distinct CDR3 sequences, under 30% seen once. General study points: Anti-spike CD8 responses were favored in VDJdb matching, and private and CD4 specificities were missed.

The material was whole blood, obtained at baseline. The chain carries TRBV5-5 and TRBJ1-1, with D unclear. This TCR derives from an adult who was a healthcare worker with PCR-confirmed SARS-CoV-2 infection or an uninfected control (not recorded which). The CDR3 coding sequence is TGTGCCAGCAGCTTGATAACAGCCCTTCTTGTGAACACTGAAGCTTTCTTT. Residues: CASSLITALLVNTEAFF. Full variable domain (missing parts from reference TRBV5-5 and TRBJ1-1): DAGVTQSPTHLIKTRGQQVTLRCSPISGHKSVSWYQQVLGQGPQFIFQYYEKEERGRGNFPDRFSARQFPNYSSELNVNALLLGDSALYLCASSLITALLVNTEAFFGQGTRLTVV.